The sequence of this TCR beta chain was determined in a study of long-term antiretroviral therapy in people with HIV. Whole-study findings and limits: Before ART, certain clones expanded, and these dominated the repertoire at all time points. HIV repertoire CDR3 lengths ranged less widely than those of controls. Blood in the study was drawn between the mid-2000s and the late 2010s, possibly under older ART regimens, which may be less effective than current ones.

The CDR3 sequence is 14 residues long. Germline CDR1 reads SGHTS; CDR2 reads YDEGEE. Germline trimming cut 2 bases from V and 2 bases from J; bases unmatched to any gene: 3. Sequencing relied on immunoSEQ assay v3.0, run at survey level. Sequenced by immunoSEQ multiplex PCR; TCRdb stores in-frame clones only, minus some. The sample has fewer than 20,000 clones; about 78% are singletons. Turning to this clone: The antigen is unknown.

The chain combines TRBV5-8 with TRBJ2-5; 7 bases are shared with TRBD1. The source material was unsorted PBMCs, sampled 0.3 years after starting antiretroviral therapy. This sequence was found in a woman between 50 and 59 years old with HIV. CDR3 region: CASSLIQGQETQYF. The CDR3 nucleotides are TGTGCCAGCAGCTTAATACAGGGGCAAGAGACCCAGTACTTC.